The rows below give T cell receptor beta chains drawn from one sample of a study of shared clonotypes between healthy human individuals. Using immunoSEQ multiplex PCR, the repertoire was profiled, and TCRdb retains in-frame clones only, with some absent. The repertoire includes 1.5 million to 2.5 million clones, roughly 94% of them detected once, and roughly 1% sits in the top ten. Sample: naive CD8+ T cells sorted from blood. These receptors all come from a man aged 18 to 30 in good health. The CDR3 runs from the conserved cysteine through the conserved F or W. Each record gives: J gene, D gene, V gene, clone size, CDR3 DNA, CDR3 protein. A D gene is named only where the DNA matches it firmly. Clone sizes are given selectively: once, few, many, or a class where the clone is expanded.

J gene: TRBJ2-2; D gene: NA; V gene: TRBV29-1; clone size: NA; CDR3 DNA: TGCAGCGTTTCTTCTATTAACACCGGGGAGCTGTTTTTT; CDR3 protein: CSVSSINTGELFF
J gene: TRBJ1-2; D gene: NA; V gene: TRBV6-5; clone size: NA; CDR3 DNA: TGTGCCAGCAGTTCCTCCTGGGGGCCGAGTAACTATGGCTACACCTTC; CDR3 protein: CASSSSWGPSNYGYTF
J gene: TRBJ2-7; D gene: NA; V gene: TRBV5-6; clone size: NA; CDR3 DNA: TGTGCCAGCAGCTTGGGTATCGGCTACGAGCAGTACTTC; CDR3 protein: CASSLGIGYEQYF
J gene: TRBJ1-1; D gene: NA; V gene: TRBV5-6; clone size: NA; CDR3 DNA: TGTGCCAGCAGCCCTGAGGGGGGGCGGAGCATGAACACTGAAGCTTTCTTT; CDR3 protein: CASSPEGGRSMNTEAFF
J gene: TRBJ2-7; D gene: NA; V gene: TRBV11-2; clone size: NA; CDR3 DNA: TGTGCCAGCAGCCCGTTAGACGAGCAGTACTTC; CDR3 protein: CASSPLDEQYF
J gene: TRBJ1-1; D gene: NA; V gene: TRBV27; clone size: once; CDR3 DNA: TGTGCCAGCAGTTTAATAGGGACAAACACTGAAGCTTTCTTT; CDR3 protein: CASSLIGTNTEAFF
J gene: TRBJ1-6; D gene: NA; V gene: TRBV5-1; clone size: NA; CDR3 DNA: TGCGCCAGCAGCTTAGGAGGGCAGGGTCATTCACCCCTCCACTTT; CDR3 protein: CASSLGGQGHSPLHF
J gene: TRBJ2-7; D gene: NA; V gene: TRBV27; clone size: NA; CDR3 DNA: TGTGCCAGCAGTTTAGGGTGGGGGGCCACCAGCTACGAGCAGTACTTC; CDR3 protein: CASSLGWGATSYEQYF
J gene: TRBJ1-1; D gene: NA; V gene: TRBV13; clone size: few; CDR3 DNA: TGTGCCAGCAGCTTAGACGAGGAGGCTGAAGCTTTCTTT; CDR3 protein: CASSLDEEAEAFF
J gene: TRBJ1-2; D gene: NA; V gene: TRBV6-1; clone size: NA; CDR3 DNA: TGTGCCAGCAGTGAATGGGACGGGGTCTATGGCTACACCTTC; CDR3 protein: CASSEWDGVYGYTF
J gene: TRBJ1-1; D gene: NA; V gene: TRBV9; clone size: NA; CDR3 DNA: TGTGCCAGCAGCGTAACAGGCGGGCCTATGAACACTGAAGCTTTCTTT; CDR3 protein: CASSVTGGPMNTEAFF
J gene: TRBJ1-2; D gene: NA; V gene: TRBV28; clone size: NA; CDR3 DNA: TGTGCCAGCAGTTTACCGGGAGACTACACCTTC; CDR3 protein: CASSLPGDYTF
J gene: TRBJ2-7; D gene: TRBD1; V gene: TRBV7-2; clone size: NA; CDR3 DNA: TGTGCCAGCAGCCATACAGGGGTCAGCTACGAGCAGTACTTC; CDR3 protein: CASSHTGVSYEQYF
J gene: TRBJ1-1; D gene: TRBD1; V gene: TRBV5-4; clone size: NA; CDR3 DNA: TGTGCCAGCAGGGAGGAGACAGGGGGCCATCCTGAAGCTTTCTTT; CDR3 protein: CASREETGGHPEAFF
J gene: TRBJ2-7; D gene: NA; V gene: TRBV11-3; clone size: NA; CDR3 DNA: TGTGCCAGCAGCTCCGGGGTAGGTTACGAGCAGTACTTC; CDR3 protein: CASSSGVGYEQYF
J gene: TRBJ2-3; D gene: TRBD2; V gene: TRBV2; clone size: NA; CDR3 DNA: TGTGCCAGCAGCCGGACTAGCGGGGGGTTCACAGATACGCAGTATTTT; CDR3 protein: CASSRTSGGFTDTQYF
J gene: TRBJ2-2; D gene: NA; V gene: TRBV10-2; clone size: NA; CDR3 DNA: TGCGCCAGCAGTGATCGGGAGGGGGCCAACACCGGGGAGCTGTTTTTT; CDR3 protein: CASSDREGANTGELFF
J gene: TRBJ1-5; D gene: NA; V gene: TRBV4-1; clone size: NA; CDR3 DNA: TGCGCCAGCAGCCAAGGCAGACAGTACCTCAATCAGCCCCAGCATTTT; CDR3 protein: CASSQGRQYLNQPQHF
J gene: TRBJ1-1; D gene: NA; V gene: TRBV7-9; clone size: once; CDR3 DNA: TGTGCCAGCAGCTCAACAAACCGGGACGAAGCTTTCTTT; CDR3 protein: CASSSTNRDEAFF
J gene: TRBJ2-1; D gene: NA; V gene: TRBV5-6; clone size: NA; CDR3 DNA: TGTGCCAGCAGCTTGCTCTGGACGGGCAATGAGCAGTTCTTC; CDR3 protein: CASSLLWTGNEQFF
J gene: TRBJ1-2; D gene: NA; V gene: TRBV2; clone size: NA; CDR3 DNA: TGTGCCAGCAGTGAAGGCAGAGAGTATGGCTACACCTTC; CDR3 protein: CASSEGREYGYTF
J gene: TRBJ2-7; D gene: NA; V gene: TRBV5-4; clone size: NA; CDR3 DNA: TGTGCCAGCAGCTTTCATAATGCCGTCTACGGCGAGCAGTACTTC; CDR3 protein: CASSFHNAVYGEQYF
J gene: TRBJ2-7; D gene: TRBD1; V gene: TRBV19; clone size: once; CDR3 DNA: TGTGCCAGTAGTCTGGGACAGGGGGCGTACGAGCAGTACTTC; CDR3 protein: CASSLGQGAYEQYF
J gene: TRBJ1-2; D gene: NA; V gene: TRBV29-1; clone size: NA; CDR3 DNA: TGCAGCGTTGAAACCAACTATGGCTACACCTTC; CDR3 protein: CSVETNYGYTF
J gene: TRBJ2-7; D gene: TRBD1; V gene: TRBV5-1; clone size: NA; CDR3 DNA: TGCGCCAGCAGTTTGGGACAGGGGGCGAGATACGAGCAGTACTTC; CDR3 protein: CASSLGQGARYEQYF
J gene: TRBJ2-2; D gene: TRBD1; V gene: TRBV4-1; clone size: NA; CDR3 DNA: TGCGCCAGCAGCCTAGAGCCGGGACAGGGAGTAACCGGGGAGCTGTTTTTT; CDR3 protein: CASSLEPGQGVTGELFF
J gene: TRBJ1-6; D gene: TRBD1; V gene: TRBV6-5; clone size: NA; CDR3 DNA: TGTGCCAGCAGTTACCAGGGACAGGGTCATAATTCACCCCTCCACTTT; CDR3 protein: CASSYQGQGHNSPLHF
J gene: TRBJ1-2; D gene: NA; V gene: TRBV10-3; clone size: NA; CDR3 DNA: TGTGCCATCGCCGGAACCACGGGGGAGGGGGATTATGGCTACACCTTC; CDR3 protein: CAIAGTTGEGDYGYTF
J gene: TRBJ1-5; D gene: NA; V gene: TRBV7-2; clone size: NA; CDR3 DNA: TGTGCCAGCAGCTTAGATCCCATCCGTGAAGATAGCAATCAGCCCCAGCATTTT; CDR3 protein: CASSLDPIREDSNQPQHF
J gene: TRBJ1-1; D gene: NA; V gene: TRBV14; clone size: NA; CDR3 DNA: TGTGCCAGCAGCCAAGATCTGGGTCAAACCAACACTGAAGCTTTCTTT; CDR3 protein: CASSQDLGQTNTEAFF
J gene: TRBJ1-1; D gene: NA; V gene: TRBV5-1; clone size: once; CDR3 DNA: TGCGCCAGCAGCCTAGGGGATAAAGCTTTCTTT; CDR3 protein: CASSLGDKAFF
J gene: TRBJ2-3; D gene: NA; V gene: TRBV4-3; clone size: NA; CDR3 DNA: TGCGCCAGCAGCCAGATTGGGGACTCTCGGTGGGCCACAGATACGCAGTATTTT; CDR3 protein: CASSQIGDSRWATDTQYF